One T cell receptor beta chain is described in this entry. A junction boundary mismatches the germline segment, possibly from a read error. This CDR3 is built from 12 residues. Germline V lookup: CDR1 SGHRS, CDR2 YFSETQ. Measured with immunoSEQ multiplex PCR; TCRdb has only the in-frame clones, and not every one. The data hold around 140,000 clones, with 90% to 95% observed a single time. The sample originates from a study of T cell responses to AZD1222 COVID-19 vaccine. This chain uses TRBV5-1 with TRBJ1-2; D remains unclear. This clonotype was sampled from an adult in good health. This specimen consisted of peripheral blood, obtained on day 0 of AZD1222 vaccination. CDR3 protein: CASSLPGYGYAF. CDR3 DNA: TGCGCCAGCAGCTTGCCGGGCTATGGCTACGCCTTC.